This T cell receptor beta chain stems from a study of cytomegalovirus exposure and HLA in healthy donors (dated by TCRdb to about 2017). In the study overall: An earlier analysis of 587 of the donors reported around 280 Gb of sequence data and 95 million to 130 million unique TCR beta sequences obtained from some 200 million T cells. The genetic ancestry cluster associated with self-reported Caucasian donors included 81% of the 398 genotyped donors. An earlier analysis of roughly 580 of the donors used high-throughput TCR beta sequencing to judge whether each TCR beta V gene segment behaved as functional or pseudogenic. The study profiled the T cell repertoires of under 850 subjects by immunosequencing and related them to cytomegalovirus serostatus. Among 398 genotyped donors of the cohort, an average of approximately 200,000 unique TCR beta nucleotide sequences was sequenced per donor, of which 15% to 20% were non-productive. All discovery cohort repertoires had been generated on a single sequencing platform. An early release covering more than 500 HLA-typed donors comprised about 300 gigabases of sequencing data and tens of millions of unique TCR sequences. The study aimed to test whether cataloging public T cell receptors could reveal signatures of past pathogen exposure. In addition to the first cohort of approximately 670 subjects, a separate validation cohort of 120 different subjects was used. Donor age, sex, ethnicity and CMV serostatus were collected together with the repertoire data. The number of typed donors differed by locus: roughly 629-640 for A, B, C, DRB1 and DQB1; some 540 for DQA1; some 590 for DPA1; and roughly 470 for DPB1. A few DR-DQ haplotypes were treated as single units for association and clustering because of strong linkage in the cohort. A later analysis re-examined previously published TCR beta repertoires from roughly 720 donors and added high-resolution HLA genotyping to investigate patterns of TCR occurrence. In the later analysis, no new phenotypic data were used to find candidate immune exposures; instead, reliance was placed on TCR beta sequences and their occurrence across donors. HLA typing covered class I and class II loci at four-digit resolution. The study combined high-throughput TCR immunosequencing, statistical association of individual TCRs with disease status, and machine learning to predict cytomegalovirus infection status. In a later genetic analysis, genome-wide SNP genotypes for about three fifths of the 666 donors were used, and that subset was treated as a discovery cohort.

The germline V gene specifies SGHAT as CDR1 and FQNNGV as CDR2. There are 12 amino acids in the CDR3, from cysteine to phenylalanine inclusive. The read is trimmed to its CDR3 DNA, 36 bases read in frame from base 1. V is shortened by 0 bases, J by 6 bases, and the region joining them spans 3 bases. With regard to this clone: It has no known antigen specificity. Qualities for individual bases were not recorded, and no much larger clone is one base off.

The library was made by the immunoSEQ multiplex PCR assay. A mixture of 60 forward primers for TCR Vbeta segments and 13 reverse primers for TCR Jbeta segments was used in the multiplex PCR. Amplification of the CDR3 region of rearranged TCR beta genes was performed with a multiplex PCR assay on genomic DNA. On the Illumina HiSeq System, the amplified TCR beta libraries were sequenced as 87-base-pair reads. The published analysis was carried out like this. Across the 670 or so repertoires, a later analysis counted about 81 million unique TCR beta chains, roughly 11 million of which were shared by at least two donors. Raw reads were error-corrected and collapsed into unique sequences by a nearest-neighbor algorithm in which closely related sequences were merged to remove PCR and sequencing errors. Alignment of CDR3 sequences to IMGT reference sequences was used to assign V, D and J gene segments. For a sequence to be retained, a match of at least six nucleotides was required to both a V gene segment and a J gene segment. Rearrangements were classified as productive when the CDR3 lacked stop codons and remained in frame with V and J, and all other rearrangements were classified as non-productive. Following IMGT convention, CDR3 was defined as the stretch from the second conserved V-encoded cysteine to the conserved J-encoded phenylalanine. The earlier analysis of fewer than 700 of the donors excluded sequences that lacked an unambiguous match to a single V gene segment. An earlier analysis of 450 to 650 of the donors called V segments functional above 56.7% productive rearrangements and segregating when the between-donor standard deviation exceeded 5%. To diagnose cytomegalovirus status from the catalog of TCR beta chain sequences, a statistical classification framework was built. In a later analysis, V and J genes were assigned by comparing TCR nucleotide sequences against IMGT/GENE-DB human TR gene sequences. Using the TCRdist pipeline, a later analysis assigned CDR3 sequences along with most-parsimonious VDJ recombination scenarios. In a later analysis, each TCR beta chain was defined by its CDR3 amino acid sequence together with its V-gene family, and reads lacking a unique V-gene family were excluded. To address suspected cross-contamination and a sequencing artifact, a later analysis removed around 590 highly shared, low-generation-probability nucleotide sequences. In a later analysis, a clonal expansion index was calculated for each public chain from normalized within-repertoire ranks of inferred template counts. Generation probabilities in a later analysis came from a VDJ recombination model fitted to out-of-frame rearrangements, and those results were checked against IGoR. A later analysis scored TCR-TCR, TCR-HLA and TCR-CMV co-occurrence with hypergeometric tests, applying a repertoire-size bias correction to TCR pairs. False discovery rates were estimated in a later analysis by permuting HLA or CMV assignments 20 times. In a later analysis, co-occurring TCRs were grouped with DBSCAN, and TCRdist sequence similarity was added when clustering was performed within HLA-allele-positive subsets. Repertoires with fewer than 30,000 or more than 120,000 public chains, plus five repertoires with anomalous nucleotide sharing, were excluded from co-occurrence clustering. TCRdb provides this immuneACCESS table in a form limited to in-frame rearrangements. Some clones are lacking; in checked studies, under half of them reflect an unresolved V gene, and why the rest are absent is not known. The D gene and trimming were derived from the DNA, and the V and J assignments and clone size from that table. The sample records around 210,000 clones, around 84% of which are singletons. Of the sample, around 0.22% is held by the ten largest clones.

What the authors observed across the whole study: In a later analysis, HLA-associated TCR beta chains were found to be more clonally expanded and to have lower generation probabilities than equally common non-associated chains. Three of the identified cytomegalovirus-associated TCR beta chains were confirmed in vitro to be specific for cytomegalovirus antigens. For the cohort, immune exposure information was limited to CMV serostatus. Because counts were too low, around 17 rarely observed V segments, including chromosome 9 orphons, were left out of the earlier analysis of a few hundred of the donors. Specific HLA alleles were associated with 15,000 to 20,000 TCR beta sequences at a false discovery rate of 0.05 in a later analysis. A later genetic analysis associated a missense DCLRE1C variant with V-gene and J-gene trimming of TCR beta chains, and an independent cohort replicated the association. According to a later genetic analysis, donors in an Asian-associated ancestry cluster had fewer N-insertions in productive TCRs than the approximately 690-donor mean. Across donors, most TCR sequences were observed very rarely, whereas some public TCRs were present in many individuals. Strong co-occurrence of HLA alleles, especially DR and DQ, made assigning TCR associations to individual alleles difficult. A cluster of highly shared sequence variants was judged likely to represent a technical artifact of the sequencing pipeline. Some IMGT-functional V segments, including TRBV6-2 and TRBV6-3, could not be told apart with the 87-base-pair reads, so those segments were excluded. In an earlier analysis of approximately 590 of the donors, most TCR beta V segments appeared in productive rearrangements about 90% or about 30% of the time, broadly matching IMGT annotations. The study gave a list of more than 150 TCR beta chains associated with cytomegalovirus. Cytomegalovirus status was reported to be diagnosed by the classifier with high specificity and sensitivity in both the original and validation cohorts. A further reported finding was that TCR beta sequences accurately predicted the HLA-A and HLA-B alleles for most subjects in the first cohort. It was suggested by the authors that the approach could potentially be generalized to other disease states and immunological phenotypes. According to a later analysis, most CMV-associated TCR beta chains appeared to be HLA-restricted, and the HLA associations seemed to be driven largely by CMV exposure. Sequencing depth was assumed to be roughly uniform across donors in the presence/absence analyses, though that assumption may not hold. Linkage disequilibrium might explain the correlated functional status among segregating V segments, but an unknown experimental factor could not be excluded. Only TCR beta chains were sequenced in this cohort, and the absence of alpha or paired-chain data limited detectable features. In a later analysis, the rate of TCR association differed among HLA loci, with DRB1 alleles having the most associated TCRs and HLA-C alleles having the fewest. According to a later analysis, parvovirus B19, influenza, CMV and Epstein-Barr virus appeared linked to several top co-occurrence clusters. Because HLA typing was unavailable for some donors at each locus, only the typed subset was used in association tests.

The cohort comprised under 700 healthy bone marrow donors. Cohort members were all nominally healthy when sampled, although unrecorded immune exposures were likely present. The donor was CMV seronegative and belonged to the group of around 350 seronegative cohort members. A peripheral blood sample was collected from each donor, and TCR beta sequencing was performed on peripheral blood mononuclear cells. Genomic DNA was extracted from the blood cell samples with the Qiagen DNeasy Blood Extraction Kit. The chain is encoded by TRBV11-2 joined to TRBJ1-5; the D gene is unclear. The clonotype originates from a girl aged 2-10 years in good health and CMV-seronegative. The sequenced sample consisted of PBMCs. The CDR3 reads as follows: CASSLDSQPQHF. The nucleotide sequence is TGTGCCAGCAGCTTAGATAGTCAGCCCCAGCATTTT.